Listed below are T cell receptor beta chains from one sample, sequenced in a study of CD8 T cells in Susac syndrome. TCRdb ran MiXCR on the immunoSEQ multiplex PCR reads and lists one entry per CDR3 protein. The sample has tens of thousands of distinct CDR3 sequences, nearly 96% seen once; the top ten hold 0.09% to 0.13%. Material for sequencing was CD4+ T cells from PBMCs. The receptor source for this set is a human donor with multiple sclerosis. Both conserved end residues are part of each CDR3. The order of the fields is J gene, D gene, clone size, V gene, CDR3 protein, CDR3 DNA. The D gene is left open where the match is weak. Size values are once, few and many counts, or a class for expanded clones, and some rows have none.

TRBJ1-1 NA NA TRBV30 CACSLNTEAFF TGTGCCTGTTCCTTGAACACTGAAGCTTTCTTT
TRBJ2-1 NA NA TRBV15 CATSRHNNEQFF TGTGCCACCAGCAGACATAACAATGAGCAGTTCTTC
TRBJ1-2 TRBD1 NA TRBV20-1 CSARVRDRGPGGYGYTF TGCAGTGCTAGAGTCCGGGACAGGGGGCCCGGAGGATATGGCTACACCTTC
TRBJ2-4 NA once TRBV18 CASSPPSSRENIQYF TGTGCCAGCTCACCACCGAGTAGTCGGGAAAACATTCAGTACTTC
TRBJ2-7 TRBD1 NA TRBV12-3/TRBV12-4 CASSLVGQGGWEQYF TGTGCCAGCAGCCTTGTGGGACAGGGAGGCTGGGAGCAGTACTTC
TRBJ1-4 TRBD1 once TRBV12-3/TRBV12-4 CASSIAYRGSNEKLFF TGTGCCAGCAGTATAGCATACAGGGGGTCGAATGAAAAACTGTTTTTT
TRBJ2-2 NA NA TRBV2 CASGLGSNTGELFF TGTGCCAGCGGCCTAGGGTCGAACACCGGGGAGCTGTTTTTT
TRBJ2-3 NA once TRBV29-1 CSVDVAGVTDTQYF TGCAGCGTTGATGTTGCCGGAGTCACAGATACGCAGTATTTT
TRBJ1-1 NA once TRBV4-1 CASRTPGQTGNTEAFF TGCGCCAGCAGAACGCCAGGCCAAACCGGGAACACTGAAGCTTTCTTT
TRBJ1-5 NA NA TRBV4-2 CASSQEARNNQPQHF TGTGCCAGCAGCCAAGAGGCTCGGAACAATCAGCCCCAGCATTTT
TRBJ1-2 TRBD1 NA TRBV12-3/TRBV12-4 CASSREGGIGGYTF TGTGCCAGCAGTCGGGAAGGGGGCATAGGCGGCTACACCTTC
TRBJ2-3 TRBD2 NA TRBV12-3/TRBV12-4 CASSSRAGGQEDTQYF TGTGCCAGCAGTTCCCGTGCGGGGGGGCAGGAAGATACGCAGTATTTT
TRBJ2-1 NA NA TRBV12-3/TRBV12-4 CASERLNEQFF TGTGCCAGCGAAAGGCTGAATGAGCAGTTCTTC
TRBJ2-7 TRBD2 NA TRBV5-4 CASSLCSSSLAGGFSYEQYF TGTGCCAGCAGCTTGTGTTCAAGCTCTCTAGCGGGGGGTTTCTCCTACGAGCAGTACTTC
TRBJ1-4 NA NA TRBV27 CASKDGATNEKLFF TGTGCCAGTAAGGACGGTGCAACTAATGAAAAACTGTTTTTT
TRBJ1-3 NA once TRBV30 CAWSVRWGVYGNTIYF TGTGCCTGGAGTGTACGATGGGGGGTATACGGAAACACCATATATTTT
TRBJ2-3 TRBD2 NA TRBV9 CASPECLAETDTQYF TGTGCCAGCCCTGAGTGCCTAGCGGAAACAGATACGCAGTATTTT
TRBJ1-4 TRBD1 NA TRBV7-9 CATGFDTNEKLFF TGTGCGACAGGGTTCGATACTAATGAAAAACTGTTTTTT
TRBJ1-5 NA NA TRBV20-1 CSARPGGVDNQPQHF TGCAGTGCTAGACCCGGCGGGGTTGACAATCAGCCCCAGCATTTT
TRBJ2-7 NA NA TRBV9 CASSVGAGANYEQYF TGTGCCAGCAGCGTAGGTGCGGGGGCCAACTACGAGCAGTACTTC
TRBJ2-2 NA NA TRBV30 CAWSVGRLNTGELFF TGTGCCTGGAGTGTAGGTCGGCTGAACACCGGGGAGCTGTTTTTT
TRBJ1-2 NA few TRBV20-1 CSAPTERPLYGYTF TGCAGTGCCCCGACAGAGCGACCTTTATATGGCTACACCTTC
TRBJ2-5 NA NA TRBV10-3 CATRSNRQETQYF TGTGCCACCAGGTCGAACAGACAAGAGACCCAGTACTTC
TRBJ2-7 TRBD1 NA TRBV7-2 CASSSRQGLYEQYF TGTGCCAGCAGCTCTAGACAGGGTCTCTACGAGCAGTACTTC
TRBJ2-6 NA NA TRBV6-5 CASSSGTSGANVLTF TGTGCCAGCAGTTCCGGGACATCTGGGGCCAACGTCCTGACTTTC
TRBJ1-6 NA NA TRBV20-1 CSALWGGGPNSPLHF TGCAGTGCTCTATGGGGAGGAGGACCGAATTCACCCCTCCACTTT
TRBJ1-2 NA NA TRBV3-1 CASSLTGLEGAYTF TGTGCCAGCAGCCTGACCGGCCTGGAAGGTGCCTACACCTTC
TRBJ2-1 NA NA TRBV10-3 CATHATERYNEQFF TGTGCCACCCACGCCACGGAACGCTACAATGAGCAGTTCTTC
TRBJ2-7 TRBD2 NA TRBV20-1 CSARDSGGPGEQYF TGCAGTGCTAGAGATAGCGGGGGGCCTGGCGAGCAGTACTTC
TRBJ1-5 TRBD1 NA TRBV11-2 CASSADRDQPQHF TGTGCCAGCAGCGCGGACAGGGATCAGCCCCAGCATTTT
TRBJ2-5 TRBD1 NA TRBV28 CASSLWVRGSETQYF TGTGCCAGCAGTTTATGGGTCAGGGGGTCGGAGACCCAGTACTTC
TRBJ1-6 NA NA TRBV10-3 CAISESGFNSPLHF TGTGCCATCAGTGAGTCGGGGTTTAATTCACCCCTCCACTTT
TRBJ2-7 TRBD2 NA TRBV12-3/TRBV12-4 CASRRTSGTYEQYF TGTGCCAGCAGAAGGACTAGCGGGACCTACGAGCAGTACTTC
TRBJ2-3 NA NA TRBV7-9 CASRVGTGTDTQYF TGTGCCAGCAGGGTGGGTACAGGCACAGATACGCAGTATTTT
TRBJ1-4 NA NA TRBV20-1 CSARDLGRASNEKLFF TGCAGTGCTAGAGATCTTGGCAGGGCTTCTAATGAAAAACTGTTTTTT
TRBJ1-5 NA NA TRBV2 CASSEAGVTNQPQHF TGTGCCAGCAGTGAAGCGGGCGTAACCAATCAGCCCCAGCATTTT
TRBJ2-7 NA NA TRBV12-3/TRBV12-4 CASSLQGRYEQYF TGTGCCAGCAGTCTCCAGGGACGCTACGAGCAGTACTTC
TRBJ2-5 NA NA TRBV20-1 CSARERVLGLETQYF TGCAGTGCTAGAGAAAGAGTGTTGGGCCTTGAGACCCAGTACTTC
TRBJ2-5 TRBD2 NA TRBV3-1 CASQDSGGPTQYF TGTGCCAGCCAGGATAGCGGGGGCCCGACCCAGTACTTC
TRBJ2-5 TRBD2 NA TRBV3-1 CASSQEWLPSGGQWETQYF TGTGCCAGCAGCCAAGAATGGCTTCCTAGCGGGGGCCAGTGGGAGACCCAGTACTTC
TRBJ2-6 NA NA TRBV29-1 CSGAKGESGANVLTF TGCAGCGGGGCCAAGGGGGAGTCTGGGGCCAACGTCCTGACTTTC
TRBJ1-1 NA NA TRBV27 CASSPSGVSTEAFF TGTGCCAGCAGTCCCTCGGGGGTGAGCACTGAAGCTTTCTTT
TRBJ1-1 TRBD1 NA TRBV7-7 CASSRDRNTEAFF TGTGCTAGCAGCCGGGACAGGAACACTGAAGCTTTCTTT
TRBJ2-6 NA NA TRBV2 CASSERVRWTPSFSGANVLTF TGTGCCAGCAGTGAGAGGGTCCGGTGGACCCCTTCCTTCTCTGGGGCCAACGTCCTGACTTTC
TRBJ2-5 TRBD2 NA TRBV10-3 CAISEAGGLQETQYF TGTGCCATCAGTGAGGCGGGGGGGCTGCAAGAGACCCAGTACTTC